A single sample gave rise to the 3 T cell receptor beta chains below, sequenced in a study of shared clonotypes between healthy human individuals. Some clones are missing from TCRdb's copy, which holds only in-frame ones; the method was immunoSEQ multiplex PCR. The sample holds around 720,000 clones, 73% seen once. Sequencing was carried out using memory CD4+ T cells sorted from blood. The subset denotes: CD45RA-negative fraction. These TCRs come from a woman in her twenties or thirties in good health.

The chain employs TRBV12-5 and TRBJ2-1, with D perhaps given as TRBD1 or TRBD2 (5 bases each). Trimming removed 1 base from V and 3 bases from J, with 10 bases in between. CDR1 is LGHNT, CDR2 FRNRAP, per germline. The CDR3 is 15 residues long. CDR3 in DNA: TGTGCTAGTGGTTTGGGAGGGGACCGCTACAATGAGCAGTTCTTC. Protein: CASGLGGDRYNEQFF.

The chain links TRBV11-2 to TRBJ2-5, with D possibly TRBD1 on 6 matching bases. The CDR3 totals 15 residues. The V end lost 2 bases, the J end lost 6 bases, and 16 bases lay between the germline ends. CDR1 SGHAT and CDR2 FQNNGV come from the germline V gene. CDR3 DNA sequence: TGTGCCAGCAGCTTATCGGGACAACCGTCGAAGACCCAGTACTTC. It encodes CASSLSGQPSKTQYF.

V and J are TRBV19 and TRBJ2-7; D might be TRBD1 (6 bases). The V gene lost 5 bases and the J gene lost 0 bases, with 11 bases spanning the gap. The CDR3 has 14 amino acids. Germline V lookup: CDR1 LNHDA, CDR2 SQIVND (reference sequence). CDR3 protein: CASSVRDNSYEQYF. In DNA form, the CDR3 reads TGTGCCAGTAGTGTCCGGGACAACTCCTACGAGCAGTACTTC.